This is a list of T cell receptor beta chains from one sample in a study of OX40 agonist ivuxolimab in advanced cancers. TCRdb's table, derived via immunoSEQ multiplex PCR, lists solely in-frame clones and lacks some. The sample holds tens of thousands of clones, 75% to 90% seen once. Sample: CD4+ or CD8+ T cells sorted from blood, taken in a trial of the OX40 agonist ivuxolimab. All receptors come from an adult with an advanced solid tumor such as melanoma, head and neck, liver or kidney cancer. The conserved cysteine and the conserved F or W are not part of the CDR3 here. D genes are given only for firm matches.

D: TRBD2; V: TRBV7-2; CDR3: ASSSWTSGGARADTQY
D: .; V: TRBV5-1; CDR3: ASSLNSNQPQH
D: .; V: TRBV5-1; CDR3: ASSSFRTKQETQY
D: .; V: TRBV20-1; CDR3: SAKRPNEQF
D: .; V: TRBV7-9; CDR3: ASSPSAAFYEQY
D: .; V: TRBV11-3; CDR3: ASSLDGRKVSNTDTQY
D: .; V: TRBV6-5; CDR3: ASSTPTTGGEQY
D: .; V: TRBV9; CDR3: ASSVESFPANEQF
D: .; V: TRBV18; CDR3: ASSPQNRVQETQY
D: .; V: TRBV18; CDR3: ASSPTGYEQY
D: TRBD1; V: TRBV5-4; CDR3: ASSMTGGDSYEQY
D: .; V: TRBV7-9; CDR3: ASSSAAKETQY
D: .; V: TRBV2; CDR3: ASKANPSTDTQY
D: .; V: TRBV4-2; CDR3: ASSQELARTDTQY
D: .; V: TRBV5-1; CDR3: ASSLWGNQPAGDTIY
D: .; V: TRBV9; CDR3: ASSNSGGTHTDTQY
D: .; V: TRBV6-1; CDR3: ASSERGPPSEKLF
D: .; V: TRBV18; CDR3: ASSPAGRGTYEQY
D: .; V: TRBV5-4; CDR3: ASSLEGARGERNEQF
D: .; V: TRBV7-9; CDR3: ASSQDYSYNEQF
D: .; V: TRBV9; CDR3: ASSVVAENTEAF
D: .; V: TRBV30; CDR3: AWRGNRVRGSYT
D: TRBD2; V: TRBV4-3; CDR3: ASSRTSGGALDTGELF
D: .; V: TRBV7-3; CDR3: ASSLDSVSRGTDTQY
D: .; V: TRBV27; CDR3: ASKGSNQPQH
D: .; V: TRBV7-3; CDR3: ASSLMSGAGNTEAF
D: .; V: TRBV7-9; CDR3: ASSFGGGANSPLH